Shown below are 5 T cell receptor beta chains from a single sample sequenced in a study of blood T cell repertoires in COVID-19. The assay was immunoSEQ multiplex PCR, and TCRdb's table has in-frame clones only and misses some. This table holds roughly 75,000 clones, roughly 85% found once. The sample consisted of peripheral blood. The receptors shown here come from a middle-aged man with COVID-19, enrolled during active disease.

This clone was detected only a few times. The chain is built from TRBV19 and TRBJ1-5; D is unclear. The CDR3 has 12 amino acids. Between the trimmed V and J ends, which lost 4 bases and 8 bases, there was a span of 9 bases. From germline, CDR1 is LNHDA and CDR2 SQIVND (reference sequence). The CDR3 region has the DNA TGTGCCAGTAGTACCCCGTTTGAGCCCCAGCATTTT. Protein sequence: CASSTPFEPQHF.

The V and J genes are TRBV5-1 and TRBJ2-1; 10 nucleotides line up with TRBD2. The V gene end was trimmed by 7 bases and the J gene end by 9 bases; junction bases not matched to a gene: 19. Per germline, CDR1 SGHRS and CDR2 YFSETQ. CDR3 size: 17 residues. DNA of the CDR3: TGCGCCAGCTGGAAAACAGGTCTAGCGGGAGATGGAAGTGAGCAGTTCTTC. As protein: CASWKTGLAGDGSEQFF.

The CDR3 region is CASTPSSGTETQYF. DNA of the CDR3: TGTGCCAGCACCCCCAGTAGCGGGACGGAGACCCAGTACTTC. The genes are TRBV5-5 and TRBJ2-5; 8 bases fit TRBD2. The CDR3 length is 14 residues. CDR1 and CDR2 (germline): SGHKS, YYEKEE (reference sequence). V lost 6 bases to trimming and J lost 5 bases; unmatched junction nucleotides: 9. Supplemented by reference TRBV5-5 and TRBJ2-5, the full variable domain reads DAGVTQSPTHLIKTRGQQVTLRCSPISGHKSVSWYQQVLGQGPQFIFQYYEKEERGRGNFPDRFSARQFPNYSSELNVNALLLGDSALYLCASTPSSGTETQYFGPGTRLLVL.

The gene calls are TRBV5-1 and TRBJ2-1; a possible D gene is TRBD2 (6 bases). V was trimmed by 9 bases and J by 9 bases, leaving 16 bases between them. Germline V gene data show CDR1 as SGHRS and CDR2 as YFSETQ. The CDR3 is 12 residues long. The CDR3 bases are TGCGCCACCAGACATATCGGGGGTGAGCAGTTCTTC. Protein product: CATRHIGGEQFF. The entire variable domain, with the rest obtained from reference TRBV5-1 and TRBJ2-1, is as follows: KAGVTQTPRYLIKTRGQQVTLSCSPISGHRSVSWYQQTPGQGLQFLFEYFSETQRNKGNFPGRFSGRQFSNSRSEMNVSTLELGDSALYLCATRHIGGEQFFGPGTRLTVL.

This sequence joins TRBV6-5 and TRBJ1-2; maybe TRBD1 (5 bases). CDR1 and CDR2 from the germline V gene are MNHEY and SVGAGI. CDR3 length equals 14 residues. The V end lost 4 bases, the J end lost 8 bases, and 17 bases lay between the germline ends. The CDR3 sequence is CASSSGAQVQGYTF. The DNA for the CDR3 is TGTGCCAGCAGTTCCGGAGCACAGGTTCAAGGCTACACCTTC.